Detailed here is one T cell receptor beta chain. PCR amplification relied on 60 Vbeta primers (plus 13 Jbeta primers). Repertoires were generated with immunoSEQ multiplex PCR, while TCRdb's copy carries only in-frame clones and drops some. The data hold over 95,000 clones, with over 60% observed a single time. The sample comes from a study of cytomegalovirus exposure and HLA in healthy donors. Germline V gene lookup returns CDR1 KGHSH and CDR2 LQKENI. This CDR3 is built from 15 residues. The J segment lost 0 bases and the V segment lost 5 bases, leaving 3 bases of the junction unmatched. This sequence was found in a man aged 35-49 years in good health and CMV-seropositive. Sequenced input: PBMCs. This sequence joins TRBV18 and TRBJ1-5, with TRBD1 identical over 8 bases. CDR3 sequence: CASSTGQDSNQPQHF. The CDR3 DNA is TGTGCCAGCTCAACGGGACAGGATAGCAATCAGCCCCAGCATTTT. The full variable domain, with the rest looked up from reference TRBV18 and TRBJ1-5, is NAGVMQNPRHLVRRRGQEARLRCSPMKGHSHVYWYRQLPEEGLKFMVYLQKENIIDESGMPKERFSAEFPKEGPSILRIQQVVRGDSAAYFCASSTGQDSNQPQHFGDGTRLSIL.